The T cell receptor beta chain described here comes from a study of shared clonotypes between healthy human individuals. Whole-study findings and limits: Among donors, sharing of clonotypes was expected to be affected by sequencing depth.

V shed 4 bases and J 12 bases; nucleotides not matched to a gene: 20. The germline V gene has CDR1 MGHRA and CDR2 YSYEKL. CDR3 length: 17 residues. Produced via immunoSEQ multiplex PCR; TCRdb's table is partial and in-frame only. The profile shows about 100,000 clones, about 70% of them singletons. Turning to this clone: What it binds is not known.

The receptor was isolated from a woman aged 25 to 39 in good health. V and J are TRBV4-1 and TRBJ1-4, with 7 bases fitting TRBD1. What was sequenced was memory CD8+ T cells sorted from blood. Subset noted: CD45RO+ cells pooled with CCR7-negative TemRA cells. CDR3 sequence: CASSREQGSWAKQELFF. Written as DNA, the CDR3 is TGCGCCAGCAGCCGTGAACAGGGGTCCTGGGCAAAGCAGGAACTGTTTTTT.